Sequencing of this T cell receptor (beta chain) was carried out in a study of blood T cell repertoires in COVID-19. Per the germline V gene, CDR1 is KGHSH and CDR2 is LQKENI. V lost 0 bases, J lost 6 bases, and 3 bases stayed unmatched. The CDR3 length is 15 residues. Clones were sequenced by immunoSEQ multiplex PCR, and TCRdb holds only the in-frame ones, with some missing. This sample has 250,000 to 300,000 clones; 85% occur once, and the top ten carry 4.5% to 5.5%. The V call is TRBV18, the J call TRBJ2-1; 9 bases agree with TRBD1. The clonotype originates from a middle-aged man with active or convalescent COVID-19. Sequenced sample: peripheral blood. In DNA, the CDR3 is TGTGCCAGCTCACCACCCGGGACAGGGATCAATGAGCAGTTCTTC. The encoded protein is CASSPPGTGINEQFF.